This paragraph covers one T cell receptor (beta chain) sequence. The antigen remains undetermined. This record comes from a study of cytomegalovirus exposure and HLA in healthy donors. The CDR3 runs to 10 residues. Germline V gives CDR1 SNHLY, CDR2 FYNNEI. The V gene lost 8 bases and the J gene lost 5 bases, with 6 bases spanning the gap. Study findings and constraints: It was reported that the classifier diagnosed cytomegalovirus status with high specificity and sensitivity in both the original and validation cohorts. Most subjects' HLA-A and HLA-B alleles were reportedly predicted from TCR beta sequences.

Primers: 60 Vbeta forward and 13 Jbeta reverse. Original processing notes: Later, 65 million to 90 million unique TCR beta chains were counted in an analysis, and roughly 11 million of them were shared. TCRdb's table, derived via immunoSEQ multiplex PCR, lists solely in-frame clones and lacks some. That table is the source of V, J and clone size, and D and trimming were worked out from the DNA. The sample comprises some 110,000 clones, roughly four fifths of which are singletons, and over 20% rests with the top ten. In nominal health when sampled, donors likely had unrecorded immune exposures nonetheless.

Sample: PBMCs. The chain has TRBV2 and TRBJ2-5; a weak D match, TRBD2 (5 bases). This sequence originates from a man aged 25 to 40 in good health and CMV-seropositive. The CDR3 coding sequence is TGTGCCAGCTGGAGGGAGACCCAGTACTTC. It specifies CASWRETQYF.